The 9 T cell receptor beta chains below were found in one sample sequenced in a study of blood T cells in healthy people across ages. Combining a sample-barcoded 5' primer with a J-beta primer mix, a second PCR ran for roughly 6 to 12 cycles. TCRdb redid the calling of the 5' RACE reads with MiXCR, one entry per CDR3 protein. The data contain 1.5 million to 2 million distinct CDR3 sequences, roughly 32% of them singletons. Sequences were obtained from blood. The receptors here all came from a woman aged 30 to 39 in good health.

V and J are TRBV3-1 and TRBJ2-1; 7 nucleotides align to TRBD1. Unmatched junction bases numbered 7, after V lost 0 bases and J lost 5 bases. The CDR3 is made up of 16 amino acids. Germline lookup yields CDR1 LGHDT and CDR2 YNNKEL (reference sequence). This CDR3 is CASSQDYGQGDNEQFF. DNA for the CDR3: TGTGCCAGCAGCCAAGATTACGGGCAGGGGGACAATGAGCAGTTCTTC.

The chain joins TRBV20-1 to TRBJ2-3; TRBD1 aligns across 10 bases. Germline trimming cut 1 base from V and 1 base from J; bases unmatched to any gene: 5. CDR3 length equals 16 residues. Germline lookup yields CDR1 DFQATT and CDR2 SNEGSKA (reference sequence). CDR3 in DNA: TGCAGTGCTAGAGGACAGGGGGCGAGTGGCACAGATACGCAGTATTTT. Amino acids: CSARGQGASGTDTQYF.

This clonotype was counted between two and nine times. V is TRBV20-1 and J is TRBJ1-2, with a tentative D call TRBD1 (5 bases). The germline V gene encodes CDR1 DFQATT and CDR2 SNEGSKA (reference sequence). The CDR3 is made up of 11 amino acids. The germline V and J ends were trimmed by 3 bases and 6 bases, with 8 bases remaining between them. The chain's CDR3 is CSARGQDGYTF. CDR3 DNA sequence: TGCAGTGCTAGGGGGCAGGATGGCTACACCTTC.

This chain uses TRBV20-1 with TRBJ1-4; D ambiguous. Deletions cut 0 bases from V and 0 bases from J, with 11 bases between. The germline gives CDR1 DFQATT, CDR2 SNEGSKA (reference sequence). This CDR3 is built from 16 residues. CDR3 DNA sequence: TGCAGTGCTAGAGACCCAAGGAGTGCAACTAATGAAAAACTGTTTTTT. It is translated as CSARDPRSATNEKLFF.

This chain uses TRBV7-9 with TRBJ2-7; TRBD1 aligns across 9 bases. This CDR3 has 14 residues. The V gene's germline CDR1 is SEHNR and CDR2 FQNEAQ (reference sequence). V lost 5 bases, J lost 7 bases, and 9 bases stayed unmatched. CDR3 DNA: TGTGCCAGCAGCCCGACAGGGGGATCAAGGGAGCAGTACTTC. Protein sequence: CASSPTGGSREQYF.

The V gene is TRBV5-4, the J gene TRBJ2-3; 8 bases line up with TRBD2. Germline trimming cut 4 bases from V and 2 bases from J; bases unmatched to any gene: 9. Germline loops: CDR1 SGHNT, CDR2 YYREEE (reference sequence). The CDR3 consists of 16 residues. CDR3 sequence (DNA): TGTGCCAGCAGCACCGCGGCGGGGGGATACACAGATACGCAGTATTTT. This sequence encodes CASSTAAGGYTDTQYF. Combining the CDR3 with reference TRBV5-4 and TRBJ2-3 gives the whole variable domain ETGVTQSPTHLIKTRGQQVTLRCSSQSGHNTVSWYQQALGQGPQFIFQYYREEENGRGNFPPRFSGLQFPNYSSELNVNALELDDSALYLCASSTAAGGYTDTQYFGPGTRLTVL.

The genes are TRBV11-2 and TRBJ2-1; 8 bases are a match to TRBD2. Trimming took 1 base from V and 3 from J; bases not matched to a gene: 8. Germline-derived CDR1 and CDR2 are SGHAT and FQNNGV. The CDR3 sequence is 17 residues long. The CDR3 DNA reads as TGTGCCAGCAGCTTAGGGGCTAGCGGGTCCCTCTACAATGAGCAGTTCTTC. Protein: CASSLGASGSLYNEQFF.

This clonotype was recorded a few times. The rearrangement joins TRBV28 to TRBJ1-1; tentative D call: TRBD1 (6 bases). V lost 6 bases, J lost 1 base, and 12 bases lay in between. This CDR3 has 14 residues. Germline V lookup: CDR1 MDHEN, CDR2 SYDVKM. The CDR3 loop is CASSWGLENTEAFF. The CDR3 nucleotides are TGTGCCAGCAGCTGGGGGCTTGAGAACACTGAAGCTTTCTTT.

The gene calls are TRBV20-1 and TRBJ2-5, with a possible D match to TRBD2 (7 bases). Trimming left V 5 bases short and J 4 bases short, with 17 bases between. The CDR3 is made up of 14 amino acids. Germline V gene data show CDR1 as DFQATT and CDR2 as SNEGSKA (reference sequence). In DNA, the CDR3 is TGCAGTGCTCCTAACTGGGGGGGCGGAGAGACCCAGTACTTC. Amino acid sequence: CSAPNWGGGETQYF.